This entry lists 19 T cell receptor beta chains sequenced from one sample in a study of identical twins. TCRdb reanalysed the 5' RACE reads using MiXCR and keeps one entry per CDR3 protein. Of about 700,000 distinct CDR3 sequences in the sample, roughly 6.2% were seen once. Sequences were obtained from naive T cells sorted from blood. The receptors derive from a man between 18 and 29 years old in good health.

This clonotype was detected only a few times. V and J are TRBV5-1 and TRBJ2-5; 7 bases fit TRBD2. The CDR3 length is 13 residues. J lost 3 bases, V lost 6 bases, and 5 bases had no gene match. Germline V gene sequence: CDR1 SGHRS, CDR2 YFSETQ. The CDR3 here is CASNWAGEETQYF. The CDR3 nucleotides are TGCGCCAGCAATTGGGCGGGAGAAGAGACCCAGTACTTC.

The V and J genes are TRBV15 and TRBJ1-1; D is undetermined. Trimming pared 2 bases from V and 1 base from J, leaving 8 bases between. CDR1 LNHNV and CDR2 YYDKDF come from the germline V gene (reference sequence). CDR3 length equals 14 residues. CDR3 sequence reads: CATSRSRENTEAFF. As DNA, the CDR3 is TGTGCCACCAGCAGATCCCGAGAGAACACTGAAGCTTTCTTT.

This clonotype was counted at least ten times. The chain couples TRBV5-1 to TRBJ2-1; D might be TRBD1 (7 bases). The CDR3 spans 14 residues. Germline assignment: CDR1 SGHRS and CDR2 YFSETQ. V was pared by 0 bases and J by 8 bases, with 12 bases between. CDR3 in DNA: TGCGCCAGCAGCTTGGCCGGAGGGGGCTATGAGCAGTTCTTC. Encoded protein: CASSLAGGGYEQFF.

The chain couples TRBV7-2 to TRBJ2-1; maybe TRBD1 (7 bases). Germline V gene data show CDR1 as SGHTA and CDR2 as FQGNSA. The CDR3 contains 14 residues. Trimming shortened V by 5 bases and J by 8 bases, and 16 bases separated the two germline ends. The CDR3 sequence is CASSPRGAVHEQFF. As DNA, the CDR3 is TGTGCCAGCAGCCCCAGGGGGGCGGTCCATGAGCAGTTCTTC.

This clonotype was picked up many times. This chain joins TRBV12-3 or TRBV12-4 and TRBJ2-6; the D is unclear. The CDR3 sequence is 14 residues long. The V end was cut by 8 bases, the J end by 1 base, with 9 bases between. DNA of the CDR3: TGTGCCAGCCGCGACTCTTCTGGGGCCAACGTCCTGACTTTC. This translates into CASRDSSGANVLTF.

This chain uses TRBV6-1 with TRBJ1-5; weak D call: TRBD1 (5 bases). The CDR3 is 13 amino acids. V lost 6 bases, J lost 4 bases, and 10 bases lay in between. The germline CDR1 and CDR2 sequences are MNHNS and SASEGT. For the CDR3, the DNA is TGTGCCAGCAGGTTGGGGGTAAATCAGCCCCAGCATTTT. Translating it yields CASRLGVNQPQHF.

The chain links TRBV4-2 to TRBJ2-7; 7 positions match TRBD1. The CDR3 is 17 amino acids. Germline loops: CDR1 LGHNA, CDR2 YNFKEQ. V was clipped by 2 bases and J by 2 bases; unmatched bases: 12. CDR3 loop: CASSQNTRTGNTYEQYF. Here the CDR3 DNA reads TGTGCCAGCAGCCAAAATACTAGGACAGGCAATACCTACGAGCAGTACTTC.

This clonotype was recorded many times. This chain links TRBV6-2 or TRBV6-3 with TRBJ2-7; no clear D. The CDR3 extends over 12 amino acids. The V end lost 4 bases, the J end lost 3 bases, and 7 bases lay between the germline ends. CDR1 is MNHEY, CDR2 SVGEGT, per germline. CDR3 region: CASSSGRYEQYV. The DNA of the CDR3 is TGTGCCAGCAGTTCCGGACGCTACGAGCAGTACGTC.

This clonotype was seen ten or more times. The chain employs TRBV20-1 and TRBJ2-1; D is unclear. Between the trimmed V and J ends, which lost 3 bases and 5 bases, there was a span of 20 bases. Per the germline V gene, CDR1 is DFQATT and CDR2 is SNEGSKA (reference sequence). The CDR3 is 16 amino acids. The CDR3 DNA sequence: TGCAGTGCTAGTATGAAGGGATCCGTGAAAAACAATGAGCAGTTCTTC. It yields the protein CSASMKGSVKNNEQFF.

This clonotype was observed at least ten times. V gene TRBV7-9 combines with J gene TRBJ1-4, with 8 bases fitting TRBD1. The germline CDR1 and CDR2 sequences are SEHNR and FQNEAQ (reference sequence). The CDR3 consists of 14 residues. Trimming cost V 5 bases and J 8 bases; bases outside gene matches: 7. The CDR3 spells CASSDGQGWEKLFF. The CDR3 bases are TGTGCCAGCAGCGATGGACAGGGTTGGGAAAAACTGTTTTTT.

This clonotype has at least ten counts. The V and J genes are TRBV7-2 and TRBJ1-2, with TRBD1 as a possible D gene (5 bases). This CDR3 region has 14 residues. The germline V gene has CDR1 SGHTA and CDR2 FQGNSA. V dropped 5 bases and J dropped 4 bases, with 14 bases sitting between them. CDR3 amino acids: CASSRAQGAYGYTF. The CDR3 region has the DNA TGTGCCAGCAGCCGGGCGCAGGGTGCCTATGGCTACACCTTC.

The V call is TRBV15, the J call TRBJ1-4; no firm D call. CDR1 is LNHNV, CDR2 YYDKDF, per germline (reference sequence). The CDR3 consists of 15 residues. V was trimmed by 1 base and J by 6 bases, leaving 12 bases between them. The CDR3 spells CATSRVEGYDEKLFF. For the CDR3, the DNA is TGTGCCACCAGCAGAGTAGAAGGGTATGATGAAAAACTGTTTTTT. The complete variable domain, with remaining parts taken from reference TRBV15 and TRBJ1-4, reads DAMVIQNPRYQVTQFGKPVTLSCSQTLNHNVMYWYQQKSSQAPKLLFHYYDKDFNNEADTPDNFQSRRPNTSFCFLDIRSPGLGDTAMYLCATSRVEGYDEKLFFGSGTQLSVL.

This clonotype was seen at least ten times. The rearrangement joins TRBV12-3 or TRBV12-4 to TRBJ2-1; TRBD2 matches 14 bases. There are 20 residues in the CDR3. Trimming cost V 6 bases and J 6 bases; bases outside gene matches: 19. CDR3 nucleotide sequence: TGTGCCAGCAGCTCGAAGCCGGGACTAGCGGGAGAATGGGGCGGCAATGAGCAGTTCTTC. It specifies CASSSKPGLAGEWGGNEQFF.

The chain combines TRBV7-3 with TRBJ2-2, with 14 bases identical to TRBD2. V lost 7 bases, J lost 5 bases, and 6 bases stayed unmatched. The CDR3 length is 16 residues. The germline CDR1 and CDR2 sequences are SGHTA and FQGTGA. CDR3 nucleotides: TGTGCCAGCACAACCGGGACTAGCGGGAGTACCGGGGAGCTGTTTTTT. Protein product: CASTTGTSGSTGELFF.

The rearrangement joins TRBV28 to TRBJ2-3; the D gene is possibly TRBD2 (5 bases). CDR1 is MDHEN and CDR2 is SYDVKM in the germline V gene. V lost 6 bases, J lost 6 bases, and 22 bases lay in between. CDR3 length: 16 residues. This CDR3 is CASSPPGSFERDTQYF. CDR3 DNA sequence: TGTGCCAGCAGCCCTCCGGGGAGTTTCGAGAGGGATACGCAGTATTTT. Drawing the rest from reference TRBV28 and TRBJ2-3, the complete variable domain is DVKVTQSSRYLVKRTGEKVFLECVQDMDHENMFWYRQDPGLGLRLIYFSYDVKMKEKGDIPEGYSVSREKKERFSLILESASTNQTSMYLCASSPPGSFERDTQYFGPGTRLTVL.

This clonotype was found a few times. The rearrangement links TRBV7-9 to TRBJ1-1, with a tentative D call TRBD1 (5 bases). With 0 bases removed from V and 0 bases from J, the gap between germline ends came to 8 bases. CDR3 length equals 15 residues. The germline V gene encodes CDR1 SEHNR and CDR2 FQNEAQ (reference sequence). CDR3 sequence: CASSLAAGLNTEAFF. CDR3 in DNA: TGTGCCAGCAGCTTAGCGGCGGGGCTGAACACTGAAGCTTTCTTT.

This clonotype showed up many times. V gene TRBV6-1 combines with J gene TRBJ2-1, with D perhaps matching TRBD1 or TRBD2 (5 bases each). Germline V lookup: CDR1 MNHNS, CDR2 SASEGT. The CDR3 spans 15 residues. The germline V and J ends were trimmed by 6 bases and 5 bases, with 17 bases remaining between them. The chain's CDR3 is CASRAFRVGDNEQFF. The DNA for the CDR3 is TGTGCCAGCAGAGCCTTCAGGGTCGGGGACAATGAGCAGTTCTTC.

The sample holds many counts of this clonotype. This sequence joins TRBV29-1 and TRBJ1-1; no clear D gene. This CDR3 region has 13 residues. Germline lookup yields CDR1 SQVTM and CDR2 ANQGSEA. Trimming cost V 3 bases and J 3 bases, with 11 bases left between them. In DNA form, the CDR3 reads TGCAGCGTTGAGCTCTACAAGGACACTGAAGCTTTCTTT. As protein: CSVELYKDTEAFF.

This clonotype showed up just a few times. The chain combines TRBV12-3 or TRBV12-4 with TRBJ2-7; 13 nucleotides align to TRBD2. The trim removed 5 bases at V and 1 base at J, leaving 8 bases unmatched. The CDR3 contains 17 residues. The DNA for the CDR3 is TGTGCCAGCAGTCAGACTAGCGGGAGGCCCAAGTCCTACGAGCAGTACTTC. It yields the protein CASSQTSGRPKSYEQYF.